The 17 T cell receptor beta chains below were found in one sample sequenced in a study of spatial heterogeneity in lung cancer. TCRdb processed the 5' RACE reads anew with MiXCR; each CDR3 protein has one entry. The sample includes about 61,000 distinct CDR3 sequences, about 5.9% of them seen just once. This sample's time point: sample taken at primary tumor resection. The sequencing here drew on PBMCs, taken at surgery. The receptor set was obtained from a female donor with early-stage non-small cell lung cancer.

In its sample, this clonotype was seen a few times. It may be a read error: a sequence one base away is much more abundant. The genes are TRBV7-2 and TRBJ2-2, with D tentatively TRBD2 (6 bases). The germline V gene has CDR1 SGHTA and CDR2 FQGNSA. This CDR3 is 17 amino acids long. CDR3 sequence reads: CASSLARSGLNTEELFF. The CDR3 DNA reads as TGTGCCAGCAGCTTAGCGCGCAGCGGGCTGAACACCGAGGAGCTGTTTTTT. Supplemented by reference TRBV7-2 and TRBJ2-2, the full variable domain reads GAGVSQSPSNKVTEKGKDVELRCDPISGHTALYWYRQSLGQGLEFLIYFQGNSAPDKSGLPSDRFSAERTGGSVSTLTIQRTQQEDSAVYLCASSLARSGLNTEELFFGEGSRLTVL.

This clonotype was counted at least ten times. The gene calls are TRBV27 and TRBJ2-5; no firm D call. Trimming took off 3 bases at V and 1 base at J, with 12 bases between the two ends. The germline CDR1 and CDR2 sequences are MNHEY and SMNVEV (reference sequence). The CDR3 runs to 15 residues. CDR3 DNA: TGTGCCAGCAGTTTGGGGATGGTGGGCCAAGAGACCCAGTACTTC. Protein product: CASSLGMVGQETQYF.

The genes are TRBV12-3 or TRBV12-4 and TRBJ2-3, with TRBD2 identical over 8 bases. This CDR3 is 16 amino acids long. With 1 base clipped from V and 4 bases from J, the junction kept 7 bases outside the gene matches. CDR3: CASSLGSGSGADTQYF. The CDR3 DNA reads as TGTGCCAGCAGTTTAGGGAGCGGGAGTGGTGCAGATACGCAGTATTTT.

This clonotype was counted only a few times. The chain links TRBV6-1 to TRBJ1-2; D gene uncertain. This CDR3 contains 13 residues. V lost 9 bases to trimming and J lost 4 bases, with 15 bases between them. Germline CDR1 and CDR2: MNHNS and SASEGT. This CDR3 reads CASHPWAAYGYTF. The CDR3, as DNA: TGTGCCAGTCACCCGTGGGCGGCCTATGGCTACACCTTC.

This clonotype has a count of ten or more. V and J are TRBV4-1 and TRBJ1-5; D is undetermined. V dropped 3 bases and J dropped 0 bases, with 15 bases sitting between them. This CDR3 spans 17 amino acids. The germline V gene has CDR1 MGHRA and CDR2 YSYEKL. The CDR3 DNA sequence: TGCGCCAGCAGCCAGAGGTCCTGGGAAATTAGCAATCAGCCCCAGCATTTT. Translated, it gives CASSQRSWEISNQPQHF.

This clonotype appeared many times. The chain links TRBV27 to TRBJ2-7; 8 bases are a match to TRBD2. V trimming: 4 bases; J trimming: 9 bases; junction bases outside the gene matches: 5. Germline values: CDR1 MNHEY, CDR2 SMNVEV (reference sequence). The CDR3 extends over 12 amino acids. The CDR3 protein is CASSSLAEVQYF. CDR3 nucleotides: TGTGCCAGCAGTTCACTAGCGGAAGTGCAGTACTTC.

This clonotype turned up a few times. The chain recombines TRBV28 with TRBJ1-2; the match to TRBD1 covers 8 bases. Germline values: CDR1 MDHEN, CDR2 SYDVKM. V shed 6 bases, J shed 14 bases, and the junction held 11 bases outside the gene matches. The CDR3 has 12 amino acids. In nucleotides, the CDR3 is TGTGCCAGCAGCTTCTTGGACAGGGACGGTACCTTC. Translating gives CASSFLDRDGTF.

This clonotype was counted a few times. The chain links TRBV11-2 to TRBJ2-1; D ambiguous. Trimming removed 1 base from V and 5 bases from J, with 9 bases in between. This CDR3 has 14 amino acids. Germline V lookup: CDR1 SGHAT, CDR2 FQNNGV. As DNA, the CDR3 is TGTGCCAGCAGCTTAGGCAGCACAAACAATGAGCAGTTCTTC. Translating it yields CASSLGSTNNEQFF.

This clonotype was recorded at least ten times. The CDR3 protein is CASSLEGPRATEQFF. The CDR3 DNA sequence: TGCGCCAGCAGCCTGGAAGGGCCAAGGGCCACTGAGCAGTTCTTC. The chain links TRBV5-1 to TRBJ2-1, with D hard to call. The CDR3 consists of 15 residues. Germline V CDR1 and CDR2: SGHRS, YFSETQ. The V and J ends lost 4 bases and 9 bases respectively, with 20 bases between them.

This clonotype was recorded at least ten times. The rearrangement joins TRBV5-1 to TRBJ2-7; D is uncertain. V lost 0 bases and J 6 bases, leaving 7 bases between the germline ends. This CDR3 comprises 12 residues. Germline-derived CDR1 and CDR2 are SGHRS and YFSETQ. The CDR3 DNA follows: TGCGCCAGCAGCTTGGATCCCCCCGAGCAGTACTTC. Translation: CASSLDPPEQYF.

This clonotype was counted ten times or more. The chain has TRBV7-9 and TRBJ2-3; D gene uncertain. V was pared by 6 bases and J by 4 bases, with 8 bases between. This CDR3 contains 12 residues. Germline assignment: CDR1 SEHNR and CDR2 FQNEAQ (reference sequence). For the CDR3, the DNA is TGTGCCAGCAGTCTTAACTCAGATACGCAGTATTTT. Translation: CASSLNSDTQYF.

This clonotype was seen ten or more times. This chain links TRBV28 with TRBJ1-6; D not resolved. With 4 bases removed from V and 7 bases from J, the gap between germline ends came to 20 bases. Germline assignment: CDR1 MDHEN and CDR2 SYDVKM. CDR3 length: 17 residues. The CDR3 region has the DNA TGTGCCAGCAGTTCCCTCCGGGTGGGTGGACTGAATTCACCCCTCCACTTT. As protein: CASSSLRVGGLNSPLHF.

CDR3 amino acids: CASSLTGYGYTF. The CDR3 DNA reads TGTGCCAGCAGTTTGACGGGGTATGGCTACACCTTC. This rearrangement joins TRBV28 to TRBJ1-2; no definite D call. The CDR3 is 12 residues long. Trimming pared 3 bases from V and 5 bases from J, leaving 7 bases between. Germline CDR1 is MDHEN and CDR2 is SYDVKM.

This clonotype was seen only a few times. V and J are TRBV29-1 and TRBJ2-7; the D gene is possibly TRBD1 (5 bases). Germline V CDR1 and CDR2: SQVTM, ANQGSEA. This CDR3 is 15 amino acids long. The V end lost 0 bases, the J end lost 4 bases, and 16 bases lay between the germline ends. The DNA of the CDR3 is TGCAGCGTTGAAGATCGGACAAATACCGGGTACGAGCAGTACTTC. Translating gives CSVEDRTNTGYEQYF.

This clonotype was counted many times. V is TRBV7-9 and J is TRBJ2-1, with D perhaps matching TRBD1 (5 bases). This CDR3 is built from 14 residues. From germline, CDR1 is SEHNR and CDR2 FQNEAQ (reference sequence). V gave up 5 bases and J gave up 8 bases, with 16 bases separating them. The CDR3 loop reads CASSHRQYPYEQFF. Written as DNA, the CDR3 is TGTGCCAGCAGCCATCGACAGTATCCCTATGAGCAGTTCTTC.

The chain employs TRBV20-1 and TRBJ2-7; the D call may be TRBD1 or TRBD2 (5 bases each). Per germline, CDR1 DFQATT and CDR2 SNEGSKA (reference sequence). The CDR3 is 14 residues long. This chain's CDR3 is CSPRRPGSPYEQYF. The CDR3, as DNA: TGCAGCCCCCGGAGGCCAGGGAGTCCCTACGAGCAGTACTTC.

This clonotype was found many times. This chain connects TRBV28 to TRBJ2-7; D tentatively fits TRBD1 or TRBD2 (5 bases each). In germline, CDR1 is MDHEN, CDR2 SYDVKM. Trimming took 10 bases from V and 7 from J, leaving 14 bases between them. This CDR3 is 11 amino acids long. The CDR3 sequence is CATSRDREQYV. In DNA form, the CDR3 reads TGTGCCACTTCCAGGGACCGTGAGCAGTACGTC.